The sequence of this TCR beta chain was determined in a study of T cells in Graves' hyperthyroidism and ophthalmopathy. Germline-derived CDR1 and CDR2 are MNHEY and SVGAGI. V gave up 2 bases and J gave up 8 bases, with 12 bases separating them. The CDR3 contains 13 residues. Clinical symptoms, serum thyroxine, TRAb, thyroid ultrasound and orbital computed tomography informed diagnoses. This clonotype was recorded at least ten times. Its specificity is unknown. General study findings and limits: Ophthalmopathy was distinguished from stable hyperthyroidism by 13 V-J signatures. With a median lead of around 5.9 months before onset, the model predicted ophthalmopathy.

RNA transcripts provided the source from which TCR beta CDR3 regions were amplified. An initial round of RT-PCR targeting the TCR CDR3 relied on the HTBI primer set. TCRdb itself ran the multiplex PCR reads through MiXCR, one entry per CDR3 protein. This table holds some 550,000 distinct CDR3 sequences, less than 25% found once. This receptor was identified in a man aged 18 to 30 with Graves' hyperthyroidism. Sequencing was carried out using blood. This chain links TRBV6-5 with TRBJ1-2, with D uncertain. DNA for the CDR3: TGTGCCAGCAGTTACCTTACAGAGAAGGGCTACACCTTC. This gives the protein CASSYLTEKGYTF.